This TCR beta chain was sequenced in a study of blood T cell repertoires in COVID-19. Profiled with immunoSEQ multiplex PCR; TCRdb holds only in-frame clones, not every one. The data contain around 320,000 clones, approximately 91% of them singletons. This CDR3 comprises 12 residues. Germline CDR1 ENHRY, CDR2 SYGVKD. Trimming removed 2 bases from V and 3 bases from J, with 4 bases in between. The chain combines TRBV10-3 with TRBJ1-2, with D unresolved. Sequenced: PBMCs or T cells enriched from blood (not recorded which). The receptor comes from a woman in her thirties who had been exposed to COVID-19. For the CDR3, the DNA is TGTGCCATCAGTGAGCGGGACTATGGCTACACCTTC. This gives the protein CAISERDYGYTF.